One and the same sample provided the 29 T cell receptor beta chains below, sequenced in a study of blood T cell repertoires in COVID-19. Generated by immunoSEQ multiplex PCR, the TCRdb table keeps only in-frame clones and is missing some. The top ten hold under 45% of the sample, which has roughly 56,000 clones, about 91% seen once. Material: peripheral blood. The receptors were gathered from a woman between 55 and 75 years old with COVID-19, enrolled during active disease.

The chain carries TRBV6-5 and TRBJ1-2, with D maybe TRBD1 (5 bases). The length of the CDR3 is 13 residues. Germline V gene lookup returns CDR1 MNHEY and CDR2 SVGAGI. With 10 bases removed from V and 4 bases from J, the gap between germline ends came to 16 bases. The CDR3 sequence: CATSAGPSYGYTF. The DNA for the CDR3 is TGTGCCACTTCGGCAGGGCCTAGCTATGGCTACACCTTC.

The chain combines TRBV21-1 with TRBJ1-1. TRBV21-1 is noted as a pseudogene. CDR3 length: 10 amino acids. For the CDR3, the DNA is TGTGCCAGCAGCCTACTGGAAGCTTTCTTT. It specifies CASSLLEAFF.

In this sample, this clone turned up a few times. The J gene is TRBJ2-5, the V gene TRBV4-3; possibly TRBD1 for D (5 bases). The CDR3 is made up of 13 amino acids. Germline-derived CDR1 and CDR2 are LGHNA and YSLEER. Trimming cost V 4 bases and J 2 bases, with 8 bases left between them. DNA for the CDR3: TGCGCCAGCAGCCTGACAGATCAAGAGACCCAGTACTTC. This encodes CASSLTDQETQYF.

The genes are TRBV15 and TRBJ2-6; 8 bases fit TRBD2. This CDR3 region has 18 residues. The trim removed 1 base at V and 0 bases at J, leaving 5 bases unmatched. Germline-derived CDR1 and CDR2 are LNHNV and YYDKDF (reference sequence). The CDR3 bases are TGTGCCACCAGCAGAGCGGGCGGGGGGCCCTCTGGGGCCAACGTCCTGACTTTC. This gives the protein CATSRAGGGPSGANVLTF.

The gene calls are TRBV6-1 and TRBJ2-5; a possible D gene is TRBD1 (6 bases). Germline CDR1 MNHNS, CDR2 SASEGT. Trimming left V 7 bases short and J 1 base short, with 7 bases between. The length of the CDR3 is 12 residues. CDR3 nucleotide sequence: TGTGCCAGCACGGACAGCCAAGAGACCCAGTACTTC. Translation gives CASTDSQETQYF.

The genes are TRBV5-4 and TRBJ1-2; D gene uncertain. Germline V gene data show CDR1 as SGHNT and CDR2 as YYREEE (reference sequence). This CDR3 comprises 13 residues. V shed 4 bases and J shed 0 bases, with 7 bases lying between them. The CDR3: CASSPGTNYGYTF. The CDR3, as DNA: TGTGCCAGCAGCCCGGGGACTAACTATGGCTACACCTTC.

The CDR3 here is CASSLDTGGNIQYF. Here the CDR3 DNA reads TGCGCCAGCAGCTTGGATACAGGGGGTAACATTCAGTACTTC. The V call is TRBV5-1, the J call TRBJ2-4, with TRBD1 matching 8 bases. The ends lost 0 bases at V and 7 bases at J; junction bases unmatched: 3. The CDR3 runs to 14 residues. Per the germline V gene, CDR1 is SGHRS and CDR2 is YFSETQ.

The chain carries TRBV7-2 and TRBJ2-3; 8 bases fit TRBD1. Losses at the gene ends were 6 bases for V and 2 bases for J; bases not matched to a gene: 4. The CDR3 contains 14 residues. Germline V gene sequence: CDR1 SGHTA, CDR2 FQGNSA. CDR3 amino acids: CASSPGQVTDTQYF. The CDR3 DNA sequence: TGTGCCAGCAGTCCGGGACAGGTCACAGATACGCAGTATTTT.

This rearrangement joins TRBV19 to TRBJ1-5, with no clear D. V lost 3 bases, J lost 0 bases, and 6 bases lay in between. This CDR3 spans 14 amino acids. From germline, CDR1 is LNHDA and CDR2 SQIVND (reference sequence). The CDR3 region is CASSISVSNQPQHF. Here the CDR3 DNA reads TGTGCCAGTAGTATCTCAGTTAGCAATCAGCCCCAGCATTTT.

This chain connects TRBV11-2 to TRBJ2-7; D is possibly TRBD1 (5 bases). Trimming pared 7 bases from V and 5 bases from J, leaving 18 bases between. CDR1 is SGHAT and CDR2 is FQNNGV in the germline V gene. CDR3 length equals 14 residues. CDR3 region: CASNTAEGAHEQYF. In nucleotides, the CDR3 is TGTGCCAGCAACACTGCTGAAGGGGCCCACGAGCAGTACTTC.

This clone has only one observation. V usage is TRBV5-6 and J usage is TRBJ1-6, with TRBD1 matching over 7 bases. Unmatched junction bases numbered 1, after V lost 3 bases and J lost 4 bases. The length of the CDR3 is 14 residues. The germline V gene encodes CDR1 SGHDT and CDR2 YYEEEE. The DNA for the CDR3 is TGTGCCAGCAGCTGGGGACAGTATAATTCACCCCTCCACTTT. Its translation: CASSWGQYNSPLHF.

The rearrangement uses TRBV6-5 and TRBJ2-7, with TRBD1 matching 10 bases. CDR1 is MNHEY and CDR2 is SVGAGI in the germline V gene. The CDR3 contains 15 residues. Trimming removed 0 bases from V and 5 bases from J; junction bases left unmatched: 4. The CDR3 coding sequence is TGTGCCAGCAGTTACTCCGGACAGGGGGTCGACGAGCAGTACTTC. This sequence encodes CASSYSGQGVDEQYF.

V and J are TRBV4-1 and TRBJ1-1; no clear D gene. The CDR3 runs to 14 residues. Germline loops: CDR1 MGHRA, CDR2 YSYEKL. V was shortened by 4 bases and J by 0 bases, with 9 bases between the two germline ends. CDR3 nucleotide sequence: TGCGCCAGCAGCCCCGGAGCGCTGAACACTGAAGCTTTCTTT. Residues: CASSPGALNTEAFF.

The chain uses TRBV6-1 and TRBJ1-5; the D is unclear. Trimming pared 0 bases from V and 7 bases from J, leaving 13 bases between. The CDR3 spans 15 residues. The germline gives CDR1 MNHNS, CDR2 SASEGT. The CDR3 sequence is CASSEAIHGLQPQHF. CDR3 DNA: TGTGCCAGCAGTGAAGCCATCCACGGTCTGCAGCCCCAGCATTTT.

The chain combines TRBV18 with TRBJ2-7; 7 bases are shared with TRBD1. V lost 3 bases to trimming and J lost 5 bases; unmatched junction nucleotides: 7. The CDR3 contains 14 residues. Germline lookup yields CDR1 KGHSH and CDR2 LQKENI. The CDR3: CASSPRDRGHEQYF. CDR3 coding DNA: TGTGCCAGCTCACCCCGGGACAGAGGACACGAGCAGTACTTC.

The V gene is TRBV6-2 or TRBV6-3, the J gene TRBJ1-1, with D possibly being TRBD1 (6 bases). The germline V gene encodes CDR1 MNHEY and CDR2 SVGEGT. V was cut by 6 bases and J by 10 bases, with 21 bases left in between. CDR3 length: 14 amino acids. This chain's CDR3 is CASSRTDSGGRAFF. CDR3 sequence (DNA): TGTGCCAGCAGCCGAACGGACAGCGGTGGGCGAGCTTTCTTT.

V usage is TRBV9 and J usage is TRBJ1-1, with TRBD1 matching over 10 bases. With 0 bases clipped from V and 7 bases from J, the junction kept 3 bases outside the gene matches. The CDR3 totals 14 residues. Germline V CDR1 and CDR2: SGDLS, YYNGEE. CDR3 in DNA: TGTGCCAGCAGCGTAGAGGACAGGGGGGATGAAGCTTTCTTT. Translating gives CASSVEDRGDEAFF. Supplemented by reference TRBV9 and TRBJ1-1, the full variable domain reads DSGVTQTPKHLITATGQRVTLRCSPRSGDLSVYWYQQSLDQGLQFLIQYYNGEERAKGNILERFSAQQFPDLHSELNLSSLELGDSALYFCASSVEDRGDEAFFGQGTRLTVV.

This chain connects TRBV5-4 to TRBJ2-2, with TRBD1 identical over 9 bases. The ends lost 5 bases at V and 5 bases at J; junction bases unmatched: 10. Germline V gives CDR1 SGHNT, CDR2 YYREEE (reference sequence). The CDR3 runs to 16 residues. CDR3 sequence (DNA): TGTGCCAGCAGAAGCACACAGGGGGCGGGAACCGGGGAGCTGTTTTTT. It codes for CASRSTQGAGTGELFF.

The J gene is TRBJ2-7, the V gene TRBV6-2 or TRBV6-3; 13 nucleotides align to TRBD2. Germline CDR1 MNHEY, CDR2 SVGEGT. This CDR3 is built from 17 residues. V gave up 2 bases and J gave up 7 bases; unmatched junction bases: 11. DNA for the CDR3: TGTGCCAGCAGTTACCGCCTACTAGCGGGAGGGCCGAATGAGCAGTACTTC. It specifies CASSYRLLAGGPNEQYF.

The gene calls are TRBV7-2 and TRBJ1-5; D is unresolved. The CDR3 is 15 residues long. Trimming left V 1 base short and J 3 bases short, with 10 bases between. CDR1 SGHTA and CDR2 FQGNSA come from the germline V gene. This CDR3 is CASSLGPGVNQPQHF. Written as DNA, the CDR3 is TGTGCCAGCAGCTTAGGCCCCGGGGTCAATCAGCCCCAGCATTTT.

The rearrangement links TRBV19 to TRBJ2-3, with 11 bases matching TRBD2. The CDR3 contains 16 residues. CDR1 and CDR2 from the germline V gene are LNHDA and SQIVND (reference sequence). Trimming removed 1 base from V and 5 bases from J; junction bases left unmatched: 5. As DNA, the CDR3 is TGTGCCAGTAGTATAGTCTGGACTAGCGGGCTAGATACGCAGTATTTT. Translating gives CASSIVWTSGLDTQYF. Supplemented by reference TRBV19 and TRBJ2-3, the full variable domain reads DGGITQSPKYLFRKEGQNVTLSCEQNLNHDAMYWYRQDPGQGLRLIYYSQIVNDFQKGDIAEGYSVSREKKESFPLTVTSAQKNPTAFYLCASSIVWTSGLDTQYFGPGTRLTVL.

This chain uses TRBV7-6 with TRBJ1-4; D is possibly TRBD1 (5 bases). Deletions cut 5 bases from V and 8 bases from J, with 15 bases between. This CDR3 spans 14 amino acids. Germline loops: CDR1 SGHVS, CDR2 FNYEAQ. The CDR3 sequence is CASSAGPTREKLFF. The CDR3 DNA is TGTGCCAGCAGCGCGGGGCCCACCAGGGAAAAACTGTTTTTT.

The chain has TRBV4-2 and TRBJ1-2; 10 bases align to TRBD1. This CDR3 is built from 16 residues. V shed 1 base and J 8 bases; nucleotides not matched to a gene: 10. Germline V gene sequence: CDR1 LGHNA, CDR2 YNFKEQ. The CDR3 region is CASSQASGTGAGGYTF. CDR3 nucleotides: TGTGCCAGCAGCCAAGCCAGCGGGACAGGGGCGGGCGGCTACACCTTC.

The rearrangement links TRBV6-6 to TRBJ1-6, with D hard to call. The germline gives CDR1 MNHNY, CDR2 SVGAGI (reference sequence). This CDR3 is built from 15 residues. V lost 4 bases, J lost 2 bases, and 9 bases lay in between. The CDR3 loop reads CASSLSGTYNSPLHF. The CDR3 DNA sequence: TGTGCCAGCAGTTTGTCCGGGACCTATAATTCACCCCTCCACTTT.

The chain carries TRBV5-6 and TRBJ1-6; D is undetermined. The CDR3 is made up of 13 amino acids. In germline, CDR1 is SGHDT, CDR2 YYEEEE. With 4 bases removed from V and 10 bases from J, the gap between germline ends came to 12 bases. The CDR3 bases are TGTGCCAGCAGCCGTGAGGCACTATCACCCCTCCACTTT. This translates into CASSREALSPLHF. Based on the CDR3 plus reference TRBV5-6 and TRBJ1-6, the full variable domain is DAGVTQSPTHLIKTRGQQVTLRCSPKSGHDTVSWYQQALGQGPQFIFQYYEEEERQRGNFPDRFSGHQFPNYSSELNVNALLLGDSALYLCASSREALSPLHFGNGTRLTVT.

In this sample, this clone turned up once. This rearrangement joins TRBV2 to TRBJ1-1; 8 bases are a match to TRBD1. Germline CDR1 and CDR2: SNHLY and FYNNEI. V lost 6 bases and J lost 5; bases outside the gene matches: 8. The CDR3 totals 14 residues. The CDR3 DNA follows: TGTGCCAGCAGCCGGAGACAGGGGTGGACTGAAGCTTTCTTT. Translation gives CASSRRQGWTEAFF.

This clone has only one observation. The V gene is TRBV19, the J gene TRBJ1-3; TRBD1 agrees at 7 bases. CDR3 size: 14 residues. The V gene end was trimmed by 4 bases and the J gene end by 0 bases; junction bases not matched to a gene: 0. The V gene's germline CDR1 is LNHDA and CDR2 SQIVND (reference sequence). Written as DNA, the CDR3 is TGTGCCAGTAGTAGGACAGGCTCTGGAAACACCATATATTTT. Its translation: CASSRTGSGNTIYF.

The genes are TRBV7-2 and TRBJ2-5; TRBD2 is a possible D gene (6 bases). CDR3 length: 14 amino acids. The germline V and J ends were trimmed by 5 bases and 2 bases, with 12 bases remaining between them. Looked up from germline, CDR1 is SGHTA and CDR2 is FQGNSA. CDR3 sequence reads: CASSPRDSQETQYF. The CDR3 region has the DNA TGTGCCAGCAGCCCCAGGGACTCTCAAGAGACCCAGTACTTC.

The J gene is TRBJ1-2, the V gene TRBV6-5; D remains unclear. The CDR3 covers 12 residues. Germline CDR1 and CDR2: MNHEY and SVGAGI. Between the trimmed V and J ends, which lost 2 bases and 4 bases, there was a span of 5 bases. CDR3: CASSYDSYGYTF. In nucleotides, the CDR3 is TGTGCCAGCAGTTACGATAGCTATGGCTACACCTTC.